The 23 T cell receptor beta chains listed next were all sequenced from one sample in a study of T cell responses to AZD1222 COVID-19 vaccine. Assay: immunoSEQ multiplex PCR; the TCRdb copy retains only in-frame clones and omits some. The sample has tens of thousands of clones; 70% to 90% are singletons. Sequenced material: peripheral blood, taken 28 days after the second AZD1222 dose. The source is an adult who received the AZD1222 COVID-19 vaccine.

The CDR3 loop reads CASSQGQGESGYTF. CDR3 coding DNA: TGTGCCAGCAGCCAAGGACAGGGTGAGAGTGGCTACACCTTC. V is TRBV3-1 (or the pseudogene TRBV3-2) and J is TRBJ1-2; 7 bases align to TRBD1. CDR1 is LGHDT, CDR2 YNNKEL, per germline (reference sequence). This CDR3 contains 14 residues. V was pared by 1 base and J by 7 bases, with 6 bases of the junction left unmatched.

The genes are TRBV19 and TRBJ2-7; 8 positions agree with TRBD1. V lost 5 bases to trimming and J lost 6 bases; unmatched junction nucleotides: 6. The CDR3 totals 13 residues. The germline V gene has CDR1 LNHDA and CDR2 SQIVND (reference sequence). CDR3: CASSPQTGAEQYV. CDR3 bases: TGTGCCAGTAGTCCCCAGACAGGGGCCGAGCAGTACGTC.

V gene TRBV9 combines with J gene TRBJ1-5, with 10 nucleotides matching TRBD1. Germline CDR1 reads SGDLS; CDR2 reads YYNGEE. Trimming removed 0 bases from V and 5 bases from J; junction bases left unmatched: 2. This CDR3 has 15 residues. CDR3 loop: CASSVAGTGDQPQHF. For the CDR3, the DNA is TGTGCCAGCAGCGTAGCCGGGACAGGGGATCAGCCCCAGCATTTT.

J is TRBJ1-1 and V is TRBV18; no definite D call. CDR1 is KGHSH, CDR2 LQKENI, per germline. This CDR3 spans 18 amino acids. The V gene lost 4 bases and the J gene lost 4 bases, with 25 bases spanning the gap. Here the CDR3 DNA reads TGTGCCAGCTCACTAACCGCACCGCGCGAGCCACAAATCACTGAAGCTTTCTTT. Translation gives CASSLTAPREPQITEAFF.

J is TRBJ1-4 and V is TRBV18; D might be TRBD1 (5 bases). This CDR3 region has 18 residues. The germline CDR1 and CDR2 sequences are KGHSH and LQKENI. The V and J ends lost 2 bases and 0 bases respectively, with 16 bases between them. The CDR3 spells CASSPSSLQASTNEKLFF. The CDR3, as DNA: TGTGCCAGCTCACCATCATCACTACAGGCCTCAACTAATGAAAAACTGTTTTTT.

The J gene is TRBJ2-5, the V gene TRBV27, with a tentative D call TRBD1 (5 bases). Germline CDR1 MNHEY, CDR2 SMNVEV (reference sequence). There are 14 residues in the CDR3. The germline V and J ends were trimmed by 6 bases and 4 bases, with 15 bases remaining between them. The DNA of the CDR3 is TGTGCCAGCAGCAAAGCAGGGTCCCTAGAGACCCAGTACTTC. This sequence encodes CASSKAGSLETQYF.

The chain uses TRBV9 and TRBJ2-2; 9 bases are a match to TRBD1. Germline V CDR1 and CDR2: SGDLS, YYNGEE. The CDR3 runs 15 residues. J gave up 7 bases and V 7 bases, and 11 bases lay outside the gene matches. The CDR3 region is CASAKNRGQGGELFF. The CDR3 DNA is TGTGCCAGCGCCAAAAACAGGGGGCAGGGCGGGGAGCTGTTTTTT.

In DNA, the CDR3 is TGTGCCAGCAGCCAGGGTCTTGGTGCTTTCTTT. It codes for CASSQGLGAFF. The gene calls are TRBV12-3 or TRBV12-4 and TRBJ1-1; D is perhaps TRBD1 (5 bases). V was shortened by 6 bases and J by 11 bases, with 13 bases between the two germline ends. The CDR3 runs to 11 residues.

In its sample, this clone was seen once. The chain recombines TRBV19 with TRBJ2-3, with a possible D match to TRBD1 (6 bases). Between the trimmed V and J ends, which lost 1 base and 0 bases, there was a span of 11 bases. The CDR3 runs to 16 residues. The germline CDR1 and CDR2 sequences are LNHDA and SQIVND (reference sequence). The DNA of the CDR3 is TGTGCCAGTAGTATAGGGCAGGGGATTAGCACAGATACGCAGTATTTT. This sequence encodes CASSIGQGISTDTQYF.

This chain connects TRBV4-3 to TRBJ2-5; no definite D call. CDR3 length: 13 amino acids. V was cut by 0 bases and J by 5 bases, with 7 bases left in between. Germline assignment: CDR1 LGHNA and CDR2 YSLEER. This CDR3 is CASSQEGWETQYF. The DNA of the CDR3 is TGCGCCAGCAGCCAAGAAGGGTGGGAGACCCAGTACTTC.

V and J are TRBV2 and TRBJ2-4; 8 nucleotides align to TRBD2. Germline loops: CDR1 SNHLY, CDR2 FYNNEI. The V and J ends lost 4 bases and 7 bases, in that order; junction bases with no gene match: 6. CDR3 size: 14 residues. DNA for the CDR3: TGTGCCAGCAGTGTGCAGCGGGAGCGGAACATTCAGTACTTC. It is translated as CASSVQRERNIQYF.

The chain links TRBV11-2 to TRBJ2-5; 7 bases fit TRBD2. The CDR3 has 14 residues. Trimming took 4 bases from V and 5 from J; bases not matched to a gene: 7. Germline V gene data show CDR1 as SGHAT and CDR2 as FQNNGV. The CDR3: CASSSGGGRETQYF. CDR3 sequence (DNA): TGTGCCAGCAGCTCTGGGGGAGGGCGGGAGACCCAGTACTTC.

V and J are TRBV5-1 and TRBJ1-2; weak D call: TRBD1 (6 bases). V lost 0 bases to trimming and J lost 2 bases, with 8 bases between them. The CDR3 loop spans 14 amino acids. CDR1 and CDR2 from the germline V gene are SGHRS and YFSETQ. For the CDR3, the DNA is TGCGCCAGCAGCTTGGGACAGGAGAACTATGGCTACACCTTC. It codes for CASSLGQENYGYTF.

This clone was detected only once. The chain links TRBV6-5 to TRBJ2-7; 8 bases match TRBD1. The CDR3 sequence is 15 residues long. V lost 6 bases to trimming and J lost 1 base; unmatched junction nucleotides: 8. Germline CDR1 and CDR2: MNHEY and SVGAGI. The CDR3 DNA follows: TGTGCCAGCAGAAAGGGACAGGCGCCATCCTACGAGCAGTACTTC. This translates into CASRKGQAPSYEQYF.

This chain links TRBV23-1 with TRBJ2-5; D is perhaps TRBD2 (5 bases). TRBV23-1 has ORF status, its function being uncertain. The CDR3 contains 14 residues. The V gene lost 0 bases and the J gene lost 7 bases, with 12 bases spanning the gap. In DNA, the CDR3 is TGCGCCAGCAGTCAATCGGGCGGGCTGGGGACCCAGTACTTC. It translates to CASSQSGGLGTQYF.

The chain joins TRBV7-8 to TRBJ2-7, with D tentatively TRBD1 (6 bases). The CDR3 has 14 residues. Germline V gives CDR1 SGHVS, CDR2 FQNEAQ. V lost 2 bases, J lost 4 bases, and 12 bases lay in between. As DNA, the CDR3 is TGTGCCAGCAGCTTAAACAGGGTTTCGTACGAGCAGTACTTC. Protein sequence: CASSLNRVSYEQYF.

V is TRBV7-2 and J is TRBJ1-5; 7 bases align to TRBD1. CDR1 SGHTA and CDR2 FQGNSA come from the germline V gene. The CDR3 loop spans 15 amino acids. V dropped 1 base and J dropped 6; count of bases not matched to a gene: 6. The CDR3 DNA follows: TGTGCCAGCAGCTTAGTGCGACAGGGTAGTCAGCCCCAGCATTTT. Its protein is CASSLVRQGSQPQHF.

The chain links TRBV18 to TRBJ2-7; 7 bases line up with TRBD2. The V segment lost 5 bases and the J segment 1 base; nucleotides outside the gene matches: 5. There are 14 residues in the CDR3. Germline values: CDR1 KGHSH, CDR2 LQKENI. The chain's CDR3 is CASSVKRDSYEQYF. The CDR3 coding sequence is TGTGCCAGCTCAGTAAAGCGGGATTCCTACGAGCAGTACTTC.

This clone occurred a few times. V and J are TRBV7-2 and TRBJ2-5, with D uncertain. The CDR3 runs 13 residues. The ends were cut back, 1 base at V and 4 bases at J, with 7 bases in the middle. Germline loops: CDR1 SGHTA, CDR2 FQGNSA. The CDR3 loop reads CASSLDLGETQYF. In DNA, the CDR3 is TGTGCCAGCAGCTTAGATTTGGGAGAGACCCAGTACTTC.

V is TRBV7-9 and J is TRBJ1-2; D is unclear. The germline V gene has CDR1 SEHNR and CDR2 FQNEAQ (reference sequence). The CDR3 is made up of 16 amino acids. With 5 bases removed from V and 6 bases from J, the gap between germline ends came to 22 bases. CDR3 in DNA: TGTGCCAGCAGCCAACCCGTGGATGCCGCCTGGGATGGCTACACCTTC. Amino acids: CASSQPVDAAWDGYTF. Full variable domain (remainder filled in from reference TRBV7-9 and TRBJ1-2): DTGVSQNPRHKITKRGQNVTFRCDPISEHNRLYWYRQTLGQGPEFLTYFQNEAQLEKSRLLSDRFSAERPKGSFSTLEIQRTEQGDSAMYLCASSQPVDAAWDGYTFGSGTRLTVV.

The chain is built from TRBV4-1 and TRBJ1-1, with D unclear. This CDR3 is built from 13 residues. Germline V gene data show CDR1 as MGHRA and CDR2 as YSYEKL. Deletions cut 4 bases from V and 1 base from J, with 7 bases between. The CDR3 loop reads CASSPSWNTEAFF. The CDR3 coding sequence is TGCGCCAGCAGCCCCTCTTGGAACACTGAAGCTTTCTTT.

This clone was seen just once. The V gene is TRBV9, the J gene TRBJ2-3, with D unclear. CDR1 is SGDLS and CDR2 is YYNGEE in the germline V gene. Trimming removed 4 bases from V and 3 bases from J, with 9 bases in between. The CDR3 totals 13 residues. The chain's CDR3 is CASSISLTDTQYF. CDR3 sequence (DNA): TGTGCCAGCAGCATCTCATTAACAGATACGCAGTATTTT.

This chain joins TRBV11-2 and TRBJ2-7; unclear D gene. This CDR3 is 12 amino acids long. V dropped 1 base and J dropped 1 base, with 2 bases sitting between them. Germline-derived CDR1 and CDR2 are SGHAT and FQNNGV. In DNA, the CDR3 is TGTGCCAGCAGCTTAGGTTCCTACGAGCAGTACTTC. This gives the protein CASSLGSYEQYF.